This T cell receptor beta chain was recorded in a study of T cell responses to AZD1222 COVID-19 vaccine. Some clones are missing from TCRdb's copy, which holds only in-frame ones; the method was immunoSEQ multiplex PCR. In the table there are about 180,000 clones, 90% to 95% of which are singletons. This clone occurred once. Its antigen is not known. This CDR3 is also generated by other DNA sequences in the sample. The study, taken as a whole, reports: The CD4 TCRs associated with vaccination extended across spike and predominated at 160-218 and 743-854. Sampling that yielded the repertoires occurred only after the peak T cell response.

Germline-derived CDR1 and CDR2 are MNHEY and SVGAGI. Germline trimming cut 6 bases from V and 4 bases from J; bases unmatched to any gene: 4. This CDR3 has 13 residues. Specimen: peripheral blood, collected 28 days after the second dose of the MenACWY control vaccine. This TCR was recovered from an adult who received the MenACWY meningococcal vaccine as a control. The rearrangement joins TRBV6-5 to TRBJ1-2, with 8 bases matching TRBD1. In nucleotides, the CDR3 is TGTGCCAGCAGCCGCGACAGGGGCTATGGCTACACCTTC. Its translation: CASSRDRGYGYTF.